This T cell receptor beta chain came from a study of regulatory T cells in long-lasting Graves disease. Regarding the study as a whole: Newly diagnosed patients shared 750 to 1,000 public clonotypes; persistent patients shared approximately 2,700.

Time point: newly diagnosed GD, antithyroid drugs for less than 3 months. TCR sequences were obtained from RNA taken from PBMCs. The ends were cut back, 3 bases at V and 0 bases at J, with 9 bases in the middle. The CDR3 totals 16 residues. CDR1 SGHNT and CDR2 YENEEA come from the germline V gene. This clonotype was counted ten times or more. Its antigen is as yet unknown. Arm-PCR with iRepertoire HTBI primers amplified the CDR3 regions for these TCR beta libraries. TCRdb analysed the multiplex PCR reads with MiXCR anew, one entry per CDR3 protein. The profile shows about 430,000 distinct CDR3 sequences, 15% of them singletons. This sample also belongs to another study, concerning T cells in Graves' hyperthyroidism and ophthalmopathy. That paper adds: Used for diagnoses were clinical symptoms, serum thyroxine and TRAb, thyroid ultrasound and orbital computed tomography. First-round RT-PCR targeting the TCR CDR3 was performed with the HTBI primer set.

The starting material was peripheral blood mononuclear cells (PBMCs), obtained at new diagnosis, from a patient treated with antithyroid drugs. The chain joins TRBV11-3 to TRBJ2-6, with D hard to call. This sequence was found in a woman in her thirties or forties with Graves disease. CDR3 sequence: CASSFGRSSGANVLTF. CDR3 DNA sequence: TGTGCCAGCAGCTTTGGACGGTCCTCTGGGGCCAACGTCCTGACTTTC.